Shown below are 9 T cell receptor beta chains from a single sample sequenced in a study of OX40 agonist ivuxolimab in advanced cancers. The protocol was immunoSEQ multiplex PCR, while the TCRdb copy is restricted to in-frame clones and leaves out a portion. The table lists about 76,000 clones, 89% of them singletons. This specimen consisted of CD4+ or CD8+ T cells sorted from blood, obtained in a trial of the OX40 agonist ivuxolimab. The origin of the receptors is an adult with an advanced solid tumor such as melanoma, head and neck, liver or kidney cancer.

The chain joins TRBV5-1 to TRBJ1-3; the match to TRBD1 covers 7 bases. J gave up 9 bases and V 5 bases, and 11 bases lay outside the gene matches. The CDR3 contains 14 residues. Germline V lookup: CDR1 SGHRS, CDR2 YFSETQ. DNA for the CDR3: TGCGCCAGCAGGAACCAGACAGGGAAGGGCACCATATATTTT. As protein: CASRNQTGKGTIYF.

This chain uses TRBV28 with TRBJ2-3; D is ambiguous. The germline V gene has CDR1 MDHEN and CDR2 SYDVKM. V was pared by 6 bases and J by 0 bases, with 10 bases between. There are 14 residues in the CDR3. CDR3 loop: CASRMTSSTDTQYF. In DNA, the CDR3 is TGTGCCAGCAGAATGACAAGTAGCACAGATACGCAGTATTTT.

This chain uses TRBV15 with TRBJ1-1; D is possibly TRBD1 (6 bases). CDR1 is LNHNV and CDR2 is YYDKDF in the germline V gene (reference sequence). The length of the CDR3 is 15 residues. V gave up 5 bases and J gave up 1 base, with 14 bases separating them. The CDR3: CATSGADRRNTEAFF. CDR3 in DNA: TGTGCCACCAGCGGGGCCGACAGGAGGAACACTGAAGCTTTCTTT.

J is TRBJ2-5 and V is TRBV7-2; possibly TRBD1 or TRBD2 for D (6 bases each). The V end was cut by 5 bases, the J end by 0 bases, with 10 bases between. Germline V gene sequence: CDR1 SGHTA, CDR2 FQGNSA. There are 14 residues in the CDR3. The CDR3 is CASSLGGNQETQYF. Written as DNA, the CDR3 is TGTGCCAGCAGCCTAGGGGGGAACCAAGAGACCCAGTACTTC.

V usage is TRBV5-1 and J usage is TRBJ2-6; D is perhaps TRBD1 (6 bases). The CDR3 totals 16 residues. V was shortened by 4 bases and J by 0 bases, with 11 bases between the two germline ends. From germline, CDR1 is SGHRS and CDR2 YFSETQ. The CDR3 sequence is CASSVGQLSGANVLTF. The CDR3 DNA reads as TGCGCCAGCAGCGTAGGACAGCTCTCTGGGGCCAACGTCCTGACTTTC.

The chain is built from TRBV18 and TRBJ1-1; tentatively, D is TRBD1 (5 bases). The CDR3 is 14 residues long. Germline V lookup: CDR1 KGHSH, CDR2 LQKENI. The V and J ends lost 0 bases and 6 bases respectively, with 11 bases between them. In nucleotides, the CDR3 is TGTGCCAGCTCACCACCGATGATGGGGGCTGAAGCTTTCTTT. Residues: CASSPPMMGAEAFF.

The chain is built from TRBV27 and TRBJ2-1; 9 bases agree with TRBD1. Trimming took 5 bases from V and 8 from J; bases not matched to a gene: 16. This CDR3 is 17 amino acids long. The germline V gene has CDR1 MNHEY and CDR2 SMNVEV (reference sequence). CDR3 nucleotides: TGTGCCAGCAGTCCCCGGGGCTCGGGACAGGGCCCTGATGAGCAGTTCTTC. Protein: CASSPRGSGQGPDEQFF.

This chain joins TRBV28 and TRBJ1-4; the D gene is possibly TRBD1 (5 bases). This CDR3 contains 20 residues. V lost 4 bases to trimming and J lost 0 bases, with 24 bases between them. Germline V gives CDR1 MDHEN, CDR2 SYDVKM. The CDR3 reads CASSWYFGAPQEATNEKLFF. The CDR3 coding sequence is TGTGCCAGCAGTTGGTATTTCGGGGCCCCCCAGGAGGCAACTAATGAAAAACTGTTTTTT.

V is TRBV6-1 and J is TRBJ1-2; D gene unclear. V shed 2 bases and J shed 5 bases, with 9 bases lying between them. The CDR3 covers 13 residues. Looked up from germline, CDR1 is MNHNS and CDR2 is SASEGT. For the CDR3, the DNA is TGTGCCAGCAGTGAAAATGTTGATTATGGCTACACCTTC. Residues: CASSENVDYGYTF.